The 31 T cell receptor beta chains presented below share a single source sample, sequenced in a study of blood T cell repertoires in COVID-19. Clones were read by immunoSEQ multiplex PCR, and TCRdb kept only the in-frame ones, dropping some. The sample has about 380,000 clones, 85% seen once. The source material was peripheral blood. The receptors were sampled from a woman aged 18-29 years with acute or convalescent COVID-19.

This clone was seen a few times. V usage is TRBV9 and J usage is TRBJ2-3, with 9 positions matching TRBD2. Germline assignment: CDR1 SGDLS and CDR2 YYNGEE. J lost 4 bases, V lost 4 bases, and 7 bases had no gene match. This CDR3 comprises 15 residues. CDR3 DNA sequence: TGTGCCAGCAGCCCAGGCGGGGGGGCGTCAGATACGCAGTATTTT. This encodes CASSPGGGASDTQYF.

The rearrangement links TRBV24-1 to TRBJ1-5, with TRBD1 matching 12 bases. Trimming removed 4 bases from V and 5 bases from J; junction bases left unmatched: 14. The CDR3 has 19 amino acids. Looked up from germline, CDR1 is KGHDR and CDR2 is SFDVKD. The chain's CDR3 is CATSDSGTGGFLNHQPQHF. The CDR3 coding sequence is TGTGCCACCAGTGACTCCGGGACAGGGGGCTTTTTAAACCATCAGCCCCAGCATTTT.

V gene TRBV14 combines with J gene TRBJ1-1, with 7 bases aligning to TRBD1. CDR1 and CDR2 from the germline V gene are SGHDN and FVKESK. The length of the CDR3 is 13 residues. With 5 bases clipped from V and 1 base from J, the junction kept 1 base outside the gene matches. CDR3 amino acids: CASSWDRNTEAFF. The CDR3 DNA reads TGTGCCAGCAGCTGGGACAGGAACACTGAAGCTTTCTTT.

The chain employs TRBV7-9 and TRBJ1-6; maybe TRBD1 (5 bases). The CDR3 contains 16 residues. Germline V lookup: CDR1 SEHNR, CDR2 FQNEAQ (reference sequence). The ends were cut back, 1 base at V and 5 bases at J, with 12 bases in the middle. CDR3 coding DNA: TGTGCCAGCAGCTTAGGCATCAACAGGAATAATTCACCCCTCCACTTT. This translates into CASSLGINRNNSPLHF.

The J gene is TRBJ1-2, the V gene TRBV7-4; 7 bases match TRBD1. Germline V lookup: CDR1 SGHVT, CDR2 SQSDAQ. CDR3 size: 18 residues. V lost 5 bases and J lost 4; bases outside the gene matches: 19. CDR3 nucleotides: TGTGCCAGCAGCCCAAAATTTGGGTGGACAGGAAAACCCTATGGCTACACCTTC. Amino acids: CASSPKFGWTGKPYGYTF.

This clone was seen a single time. This rearrangement joins TRBV5-6 to TRBJ1-2, with 7 bases that match TRBD1. The CDR3 is 16 amino acids. V shed 3 bases, J shed 4 bases, and the junction held 12 bases outside the gene matches. Germline loops: CDR1 SGHDT, CDR2 YYEEEE. The CDR3 loop is CASSWTGQPEPYGYTF. The CDR3 bases are TGTGCCAGCAGCTGGACAGGTCAACCCGAACCCTATGGCTACACCTTC.

This rearrangement joins TRBV6-1 to TRBJ1-5; D might be TRBD1 (6 bases). This CDR3 is 15 amino acids long. V lost 1 base and J lost 0, with 7 bases in between. From germline, CDR1 is MNHNS and CDR2 SASEGT. The CDR3 reads CASSEVGGSNQPQHF. In DNA, the CDR3 is TGTGCCAGCAGTGAAGTAGGGGGTAGCAATCAGCCCCAGCATTTT.

The chain combines TRBV6-5 with TRBJ2-7; D might be TRBD1 (6 bases). Germline V gene lookup returns CDR1 MNHEY and CDR2 SVGAGI. CDR3 length equals 13 residues. Trimming took off 2 bases at V and 2 bases at J, with 7 bases between the two ends. This CDR3 reads CASSYRDTYEQYF. As DNA, the CDR3 is TGTGCCAGCAGTTACCGGGACACCTACGAGCAGTACTTC.

The chain employs TRBV2 and TRBJ2-5; D not certain. V was clipped by 3 bases and J by 7 bases, with 15 bases between them. CDR3 length: 14 amino acids. Germline V lookup: CDR1 SNHLY, CDR2 FYNNEI. The CDR3 coding sequence is TGTGCCAGCAGTGACCGTCAGAGACTGGGGACCCAGTACTTC. Its protein product is CASSDRQRLGTQYF.

This chain connects TRBV6-6 to TRBJ1-2; 7 bases fit TRBD1. The CDR3 is 15 residues long. Germline-derived CDR1 and CDR2 are MNHNY and SVGAGI (reference sequence). The J segment lost 8 bases and the V segment lost 0 bases, leaving 9 bases of the junction unmatched. In DNA form, the CDR3 reads TGTGCCAGCAGTTACTCCCTCGACAGGGTAGACGGCTACACCTTC. Residues: CASSYSLDRVDGYTF.

This rearrangement joins TRBV24-1 to TRBJ2-3; D may be TRBD2 (5 bases). Trimming cost V 4 bases and J 4 bases, with 26 bases left between them. This CDR3 is built from 19 residues. CDR1 KGHDR and CDR2 SFDVKD come from the germline V gene. The CDR3 sequence is CATSDHPADGICRPDTQYF. CDR3 nucleotides: TGTGCCACCAGTGACCACCCGGCGGACGGGATCTGTAGGCCAGATACGCAGTATTTT.

This clone was picked up a small number of times. This chain joins TRBV4-1 and TRBJ1-2; the match to TRBD1 covers 7 bases. The germline V gene encodes CDR1 MGHRA and CDR2 YSYEKL. The ends lost 0 bases at V and 3 bases at J; junction bases unmatched: 4. CDR3 size: 15 residues. The DNA for the CDR3 is TGCGCCAGCAGCCAAGACAGGGGGGTCGACTATGGCTACACCTTC. This translates into CASSQDRGVDYGYTF.

The CDR3 bases are TGTGCCAGCAGCTTTTGGGCGCTAGCGGAAGATACGCAGTATTTT. This encodes CASSFWALAEDTQYF. J is TRBJ2-3 and V is TRBV7-3, with TRBD2 identical over 7 bases. Trimming took 3 bases from V and 5 from J; bases not matched to a gene: 8. The germline gives CDR1 SGHTA, CDR2 FQGTGA. The CDR3 covers 15 residues.

This clone was observed a few times. The chain uses TRBV19 and TRBJ1-5; a weak D match, TRBD1 (5 bases). CDR1 and CDR2 (germline): LNHDA, SQIVND (reference sequence). CDR3 length: 12 residues. The V end lost 4 bases, the J end lost 4 bases, and 5 bases lay between the germline ends. CDR3 sequence: CASSNRNQPQHF. CDR3 DNA: TGTGCCAGTAGTAACAGGAATCAGCCCCAGCATTTT.

The V gene is TRBV5-1, the J gene TRBJ2-1; TRBD2 agrees at 9 bases. The CDR3 covers 15 residues. The trim removed 4 bases at V and 3 bases at J, leaving 5 bases unmatched. The V gene's germline CDR1 is SGHRS and CDR2 YFSETQ. Here the CDR3 reads CASSVIAGDYNEQFF. The DNA of the CDR3 is TGCGCCAGCAGCGTGATAGCGGGGGACTACAATGAGCAGTTCTTC. The whole variable domain, remainder taken from reference TRBV5-1 and TRBJ2-1, is KAGVTQTPRYLIKTRGQQVTLSCSPISGHRSVSWYQQTPGQGLQFLFEYFSETQRNKGNFPGRFSGRQFSNSRSEMNVSTLELGDSALYLCASSVIAGDYNEQFFGPGTRLTVL.

The rearrangement joins TRBV7-9 to TRBJ2-7, with D possibly matching TRBD2 (5 bases). This CDR3 has 15 residues. Germline CDR1 reads SEHNR; CDR2 reads FQNEAQ (reference sequence). V shed 4 bases and J shed 4 bases, with 17 bases lying between them. In DNA, the CDR3 is TGTGCCAGCAGCTCCGGAGGACTGGGGAATTACGAGCAGTACTTC. It yields the protein CASSSGGLGNYEQYF.

This rearrangement joins TRBV5-8 to TRBJ1-5; possibly TRBD1 for D (6 bases). Trimming shortened V by 3 bases and J by 9 bases, and 13 bases separated the two germline ends. The germline V gene encodes CDR1 SGHTS and CDR2 YDEGEE. This CDR3 has 13 residues. This CDR3 is CASSSGVQGPQHF. In DNA form, the CDR3 reads TGTGCCAGCAGCTCGGGTGTACAGGGGCCCCAGCATTTT.

This clone was detected once. The chain is built from TRBV5-1 and TRBJ2-7, with D possibly TRBD1 on 5 matching bases. The V end lost 1 base, the J end lost 3 bases, and 11 bases lay between the germline ends. CDR1 and CDR2 (germline): SGHRS, YFSETQ. CDR3 size: 14 residues. The CDR3 region has the DNA TGCGCCAGCAGCTTGCAACAGGACATCTACGAGCAGTACTTC. Protein: CASSLQQDIYEQYF.

The V and J genes are TRBV3-1 (or the pseudogene TRBV3-2) and TRBJ2-1, with TRBD2 identical over 15 bases. Per germline, CDR1 LGHDT and CDR2 YNNKEL (reference sequence). The CDR3 is 17 amino acids. V was pared by 4 bases and J by 2 bases, with 3 bases of the junction left unmatched. This CDR3 is CASSLGTSGRPYNEQFF. The DNA of the CDR3 is TGTGCCAGCAGCCTTGGGACTAGCGGGAGGCCCTACAATGAGCAGTTCTTC.

The chain uses TRBV29-1 and TRBJ2-3, with D tentatively TRBD1 (7 bases). There are 14 residues in the CDR3. The V end was cut by 1 base, the J end by 6 bases, with 14 bases between. CDR1 and CDR2 from the germline V gene are SQVTM and ANQGSEA. The CDR3 sequence: CSVEAGGLADTQYF. CDR3 nucleotide sequence: TGCAGCGTTGAAGCAGGGGGGCTTGCGGATACGCAGTATTTT.

DNA for the CDR3: TGCGCCAGCTCCAATTCAGCAGCGGGAGAAGAGACCCAGTACTTC. It yields the protein CASSNSAAGEETQYF. The gene calls are TRBV5-1 and TRBJ2-5, with 8 bases that match TRBD2. Germline V gives CDR1 SGHRS, CDR2 YFSETQ. The trim removed 7 bases at V and 3 bases at J, leaving 11 bases unmatched. There are 15 residues in the CDR3.

The V gene is TRBV15, the J gene TRBJ2-2; 7 bases agree with TRBD2. This CDR3 region has 13 residues. CDR1 is LNHNV, CDR2 YYDKDF, per germline (reference sequence). After removal of 6 bases from V and 8 bases from J, the junction contained 6 bases not matched to a gene. The CDR3 DNA reads TGTGCCACCAGGGGGGGGTTCGCTGGGGAGCTGTTTTTT. Protein: CATRGGFAGELFF.

The J gene is TRBJ1-1, the V gene TRBV6-5; 7 nucleotides match TRBD1. Germline V gives CDR1 MNHEY, CDR2 SVGAGI. This CDR3 spans 14 amino acids. Trimming cost V 8 bases and J 0 bases; bases outside gene matches: 6. CDR3 residues: CASLQTGMNTEAFF. The CDR3 DNA reads as TGTGCCAGCCTGCAGACAGGGATGAACACTGAAGCTTTCTTT.

This clone was recorded only once. The genes are TRBV7-2 and TRBJ2-5; 10 nucleotides agree with TRBD2. The V and J ends lost 4 bases and 5 bases, in that order; junction bases with no gene match: 16. CDR3 size: 18 residues. Germline assignment: CDR1 SGHTA and CDR2 FQGNSA. The CDR3 spells CASSSRVAGGPTQETQYF. CDR3 sequence (DNA): TGTGCCAGCAGCTCCCGGGTAGCGGGAGGACCAACCCAGGAGACCCAGTACTTC.

The rearrangement joins TRBV9 to TRBJ2-1; D perhaps matches TRBD2 (6 bases). The CDR3 is 16 residues long. V gave up 0 bases and J gave up 2 bases, with 12 bases separating them. The germline V gene encodes CDR1 SGDLS and CDR2 YYNGEE. The CDR3 bases are TGTGCCAGCAGCGTAGGGACCGGGAGTACCTACAATGAGCAGTTCTTC. It translates to CASSVGTGSTYNEQFF.

The chain has TRBV5-1 and TRBJ1-6, with a tentative D call TRBD1 (5 bases). Deletions cut 0 bases from V and 5 bases from J, with 12 bases between. Germline loops: CDR1 SGHRS, CDR2 YFSETQ. This CDR3 is 16 amino acids long. The CDR3 DNA reads TGCGCCAGCAGCTTGGACAGGTTCGAGAATAATTCACCCCTCCACTTT. Its protein product is CASSLDRFENNSPLHF.

This chain joins TRBV6-5 and TRBJ1-6; D is uncertain. The CDR3 has 11 residues. Germline V CDR1 and CDR2: MNHEY, SVGAGI. V was shortened by 6 bases and J by 13 bases, with 10 bases between the two germline ends. This CDR3 reads CASSSTGPLHF. The CDR3 DNA reads TGTGCCAGCAGCTCCACGGGGCCCCTCCACTTT.

The chain carries TRBV9 and TRBJ2-7; TRBD1 agrees at 8 bases. Germline loops: CDR1 SGDLS, CDR2 YYNGEE. The CDR3 is 14 residues long. V trimming: 2 bases; J trimming: 4 bases; junction bases outside the gene matches: 5. CDR3 residues: CASSVTGVQYEQYF. The CDR3 coding sequence is TGTGCCAGCAGCGTGACAGGGGTTCAGTACGAGCAGTACTTC.

The genes are TRBV19 and TRBJ1-5, with D possibly TRBD1 on 5 matching bases. The CDR3 has 14 amino acids. The germline CDR1 and CDR2 sequences are LNHDA and SQIVND (reference sequence). The V and J ends lost 5 bases and 0 bases respectively, with 8 bases between them. CDR3 sequence: CASSVDNSNQPQHF. The CDR3 DNA follows: TGTGCCAGTAGTGTGGACAATAGCAATCAGCCCCAGCATTTT.

V and J are TRBV7-2 and TRBJ1-2; tentatively, D is TRBD1 (5 bases). Deletions cut 5 bases from V and 4 bases from J, with 14 bases between. Germline values: CDR1 SGHTA, CDR2 FQGNSA. CDR3 length equals 14 residues. CDR3 sequence: CASSPSQGPYGYTF. The CDR3 nucleotides are TGTGCCAGCAGCCCCTCCCAGGGTCCCTATGGCTACACCTTC.

The chain uses TRBV28 and TRBJ1-5; D unresolved. Trimming removed 8 bases at V and 4 bases at J, with 12 bases between. The CDR3 extends over 13 amino acids. CDR1 and CDR2 (germline): MDHEN, SYDVKM. CDR3 residues: CASLDRGNQPQHF. In DNA form, the CDR3 reads TGTGCCAGCCTGGACCGGGGAAATCAGCCCCAGCATTTT. Full variable domain (missing parts from reference TRBV28 and TRBJ1-5): DVKVTQSSRYLVKRTGEKVFLECVQDMDHENMFWYRQDPGLGLRLIYFSYDVKMKEKGDIPEGYSVSREKKERFSLILESASTNQTSMYLCASLDRGNQPQHFGDGTRLSIL.